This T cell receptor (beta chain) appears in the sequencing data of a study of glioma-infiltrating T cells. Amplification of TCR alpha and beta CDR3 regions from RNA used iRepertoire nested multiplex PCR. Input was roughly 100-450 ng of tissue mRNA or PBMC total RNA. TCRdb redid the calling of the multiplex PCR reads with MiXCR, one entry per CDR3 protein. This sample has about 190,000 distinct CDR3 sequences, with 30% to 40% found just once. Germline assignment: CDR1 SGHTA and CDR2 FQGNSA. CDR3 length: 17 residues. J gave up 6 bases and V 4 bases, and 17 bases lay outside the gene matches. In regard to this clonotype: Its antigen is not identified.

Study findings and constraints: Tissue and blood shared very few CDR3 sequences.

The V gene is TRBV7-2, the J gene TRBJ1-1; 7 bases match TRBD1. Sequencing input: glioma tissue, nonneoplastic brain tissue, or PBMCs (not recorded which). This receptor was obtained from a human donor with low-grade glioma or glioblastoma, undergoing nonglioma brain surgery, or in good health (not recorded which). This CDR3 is CASSSYYRGKDYAEAFF. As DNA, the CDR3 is TGTGCCAGCAGCTCTTACTACAGGGGAAAGGACTACGCTGAAGCTTTCTTT.